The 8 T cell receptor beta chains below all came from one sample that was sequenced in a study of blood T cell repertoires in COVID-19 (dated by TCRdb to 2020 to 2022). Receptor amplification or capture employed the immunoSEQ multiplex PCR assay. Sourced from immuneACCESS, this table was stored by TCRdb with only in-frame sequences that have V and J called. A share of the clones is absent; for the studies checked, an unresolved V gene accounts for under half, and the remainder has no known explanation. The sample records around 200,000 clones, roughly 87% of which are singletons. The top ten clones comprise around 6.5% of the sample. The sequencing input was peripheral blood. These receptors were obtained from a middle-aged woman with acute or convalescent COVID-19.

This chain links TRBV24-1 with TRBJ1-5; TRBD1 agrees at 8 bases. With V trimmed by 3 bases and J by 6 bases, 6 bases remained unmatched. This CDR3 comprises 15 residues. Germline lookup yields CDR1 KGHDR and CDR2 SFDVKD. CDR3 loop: CATSDPTGDGQPQHF. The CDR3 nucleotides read TGTGCCACCAGTGATCCGACAGGGGATGGTCAGCCCCAGCATTTT.

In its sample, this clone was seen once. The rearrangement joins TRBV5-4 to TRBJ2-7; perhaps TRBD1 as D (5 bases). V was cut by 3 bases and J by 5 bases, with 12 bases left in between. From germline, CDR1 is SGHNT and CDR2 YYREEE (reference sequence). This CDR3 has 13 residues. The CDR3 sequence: CASSSTVTHEQYF. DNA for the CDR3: TGTGCCAGCAGCTCGACAGTCACGCACGAGCAGTACTTC. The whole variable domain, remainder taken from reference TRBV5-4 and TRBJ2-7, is ETGVTQSPTHLIKTRGQQVTLRCSSQSGHNTVSWYQQALGQGPQFIFQYYREEENGRGNFPPRFSGLQFPNYSSELNVNALELDDSALYLCASSSTVTHEQYFGPGTRLTVT.

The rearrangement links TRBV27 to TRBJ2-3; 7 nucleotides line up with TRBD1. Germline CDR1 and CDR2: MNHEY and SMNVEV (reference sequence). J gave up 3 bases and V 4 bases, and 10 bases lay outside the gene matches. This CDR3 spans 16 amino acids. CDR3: CASSSLRTGRTDTQYF. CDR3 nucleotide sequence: TGTGCCAGCAGTTCACTTCGGACAGGAAGGACAGATACGCAGTATTTT.

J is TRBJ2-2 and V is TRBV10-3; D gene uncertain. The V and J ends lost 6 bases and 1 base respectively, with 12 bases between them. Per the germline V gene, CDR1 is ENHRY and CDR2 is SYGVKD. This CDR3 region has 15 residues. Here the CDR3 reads CAIRPDTKNTGELFF. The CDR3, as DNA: TGTGCCATCAGACCAGACACCAAGAACACCGGGGAGCTGTTTTTT.

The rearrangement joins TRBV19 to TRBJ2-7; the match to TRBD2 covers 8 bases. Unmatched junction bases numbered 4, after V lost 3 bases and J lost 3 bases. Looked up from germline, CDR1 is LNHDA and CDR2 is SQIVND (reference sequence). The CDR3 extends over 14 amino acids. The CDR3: CASSIVGRDYEQYF. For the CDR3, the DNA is TGTGCCAGTAGTATCGTCGGGAGGGACTACGAGCAGTACTTC.

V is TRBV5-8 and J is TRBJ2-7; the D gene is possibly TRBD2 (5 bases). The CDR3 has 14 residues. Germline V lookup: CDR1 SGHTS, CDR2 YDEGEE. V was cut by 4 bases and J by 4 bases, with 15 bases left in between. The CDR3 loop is CASSGPGSGYEQYF. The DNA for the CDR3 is TGTGCCAGCAGCGGCCCGGGATCAGGTTACGAGCAGTACTTC.

The CDR3 DNA follows: TGTGCCAGCTCACCAGGGGGGACTAATGAAAAACTGTTTTTT. Residues: CASSPGGTNEKLFF. The V call is TRBV18, the J call TRBJ1-4, with D perhaps TRBD1 (5 bases). The CDR3 consists of 14 residues. The germline V gene has CDR1 KGHSH and CDR2 LQKENI. V gave up 2 bases and J gave up 2 bases, with 6 bases separating them.

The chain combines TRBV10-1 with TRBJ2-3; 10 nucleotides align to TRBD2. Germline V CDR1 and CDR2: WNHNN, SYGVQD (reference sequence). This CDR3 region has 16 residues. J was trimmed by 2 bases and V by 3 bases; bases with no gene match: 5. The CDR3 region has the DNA TGCGCCAGCAGTGAAGGTCTAGCGGGAGTCACAGATACGCAGTATTTT. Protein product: CASSEGLAGVTDTQYF.